The present T cell receptor beta chain was sequenced within a study of shared clonotypes between healthy human individuals. The repertoire was sequenced with immunoSEQ multiplex PCR; TCRdb's copy has only in-frame clones and lacks some. The table has about 1.5 million clones, under 99% seen once. In germline, CDR1 is SEHNR, CDR2 FQNEAQ (reference sequence). V shed 5 bases, J shed 7 bases, and the junction held 11 bases outside the gene matches. The CDR3 length is 14 residues. The chain links TRBV7-9 to TRBJ2-7, with TRBD1 matching 7 bases. This TCR was sampled from a man aged 25 to 40 in good health. The source material was naive CD4+ T cells sorted from blood. Regarding subset: CD45RA+ positively selected. The CDR3 bases are TGTGCCAGCAGCCCGCTCGGACAGGTGGAGGAGCAGTACTTC. Amino acids: CASSPLGQVEEQYF.